Listed here is a single T cell receptor beta chain. This sample stems from a study of blood T cell repertoires in COVID-19. Overall study: The United States, Italy and Spain were the sources of the acute and convalescent COVID-19 samples. In each case, the material was cDNA or gDNA derived from T cells, B-cell-depleted T cells, or PBMCs.

Per the original data handling: Estimation of nucleated cell counts was performed using reference gene primer amplification. The repertoire was sequenced with immunoSEQ multiplex PCR; TCRdb's copy has only in-frame clones and lacks some. Clone size and the V and J calls come from that table; the DNA yielded D and trimming. The table lists about 41,000 clones, about four fifths of them singletons, with approximately 2.5% in the top ten. J was trimmed by 8 bases and V by 5 bases; bases with no gene match: 13. Per germline, CDR1 MNHEY and CDR2 SVGEGT. The CDR3 consists of 15 residues. Material for sequencing was peripheral blood. The J gene is TRBJ1-2, the V gene TRBV6-2 or TRBV6-3; TRBD1 aligns across 8 bases. The receptor was isolated from a woman in her fifties or sixties with acute or convalescent COVID-19. The DNA for the CDR3 is TGTGCCAGCAGTGCCGGGACAGGCCTCTCTAACGGCTACACCTTC. It translates to CASSAGTGLSNGYTF.